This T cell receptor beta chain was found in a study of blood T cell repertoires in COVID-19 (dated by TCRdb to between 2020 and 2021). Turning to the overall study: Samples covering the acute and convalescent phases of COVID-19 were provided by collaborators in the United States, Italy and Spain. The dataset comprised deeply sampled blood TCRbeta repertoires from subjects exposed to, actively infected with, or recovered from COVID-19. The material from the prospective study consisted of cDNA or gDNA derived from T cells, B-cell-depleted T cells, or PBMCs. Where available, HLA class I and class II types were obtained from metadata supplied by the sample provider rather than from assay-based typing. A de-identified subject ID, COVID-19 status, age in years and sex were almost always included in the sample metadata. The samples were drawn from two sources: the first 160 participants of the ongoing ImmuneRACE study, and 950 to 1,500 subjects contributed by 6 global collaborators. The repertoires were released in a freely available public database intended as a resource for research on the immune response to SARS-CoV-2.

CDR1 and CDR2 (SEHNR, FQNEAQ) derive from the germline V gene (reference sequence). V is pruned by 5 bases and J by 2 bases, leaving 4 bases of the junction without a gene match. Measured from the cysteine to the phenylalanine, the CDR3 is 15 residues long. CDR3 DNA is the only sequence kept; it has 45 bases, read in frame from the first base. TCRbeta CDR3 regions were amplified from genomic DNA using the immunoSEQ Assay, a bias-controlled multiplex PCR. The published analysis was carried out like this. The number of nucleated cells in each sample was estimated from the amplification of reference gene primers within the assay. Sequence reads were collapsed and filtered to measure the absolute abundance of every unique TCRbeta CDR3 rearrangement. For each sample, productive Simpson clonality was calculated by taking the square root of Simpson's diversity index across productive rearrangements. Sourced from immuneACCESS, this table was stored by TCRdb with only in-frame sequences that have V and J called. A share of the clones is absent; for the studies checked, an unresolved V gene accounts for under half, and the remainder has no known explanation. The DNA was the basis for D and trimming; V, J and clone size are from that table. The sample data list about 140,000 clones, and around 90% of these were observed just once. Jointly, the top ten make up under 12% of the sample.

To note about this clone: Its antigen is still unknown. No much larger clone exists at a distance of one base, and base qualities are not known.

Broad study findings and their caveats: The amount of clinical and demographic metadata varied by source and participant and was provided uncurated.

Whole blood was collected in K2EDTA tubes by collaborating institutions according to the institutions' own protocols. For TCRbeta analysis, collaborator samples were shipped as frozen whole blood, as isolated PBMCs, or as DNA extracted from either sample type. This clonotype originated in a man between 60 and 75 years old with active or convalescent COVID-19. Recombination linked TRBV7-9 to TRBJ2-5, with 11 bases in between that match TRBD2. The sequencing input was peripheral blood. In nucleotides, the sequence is TGTGCCAGCAGCACCCGACTAGCGGGGCAAGAGACCCAGTACTTC. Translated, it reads CASSTRLAGQETQYF.